Sequencing of this T cell receptor beta chain was carried out in a study of blood T cell repertoires in COVID-19. The germline V and J ends were trimmed by 8 bases and 0 bases, with 8 bases remaining between them. The CDR3 runs to 12 residues. Germline V CDR1 and CDR2: SNHLY, FYNNEI. In the source study's methods: Using reference gene primer amplification, nucleated cell counts were estimated. Here immunoSEQ multiplex PCR was the method, and the copy in TCRdb shows in-frame clones only, minus some. V, J and clone size reflect that table, while D and trimming were determined from the DNA. The sample holds some 250,000 clones, 81% seen once.

This clonotype was obtained from a woman aged 55-75 years with active or convalescent COVID-19. The sequenced sample consisted of peripheral blood. The rearrangement uses TRBV2 and TRBJ2-7, with D maybe TRBD1 (5 bases). Here the CDR3 DNA reads TGTGCCAGCCAGGGTCTCTCCTACGAGCAGTACTTC. This translates into CASQGLSYEQYF.